The subject of this entry is one TCR beta chain. The table came from immunoSEQ multiplex PCR; TCRdb's copy has only in-frame clones and leaves some out. In the table there are roughly 60,000 clones, nearly 95% of which are singletons. This record belongs to a study of human thymus T cells. During surgery, about 0.5-1 mL peripheral blood was drawn from four of eight donors. All available leukocytes, rather than a set cell count, yielded the blood DNA. Germline CDR1 reads MGHRA; CDR2 reads YSYEKL. Trimming took 4 bases from V and 10 from J; bases not matched to a gene: 18. The CDR3 consists of 16 residues.

The V and J genes are TRBV4-1 and TRBJ1-1; 7 bases map to TRBD1. Sequencing input: blood. The receptor was derived from a boy younger than two with a congenital heart defect but otherwise immunologically healthy. CDR3 loop: CASSPPVKGATMVAFF. The CDR3 DNA reads as TGCGCCAGCAGCCCGCCCGTTAAGGGGGCGACCATGGTAGCTTTCTTT.